This record looks at one T cell receptor beta chain sequence and its context. The data were obtained in a study of blood T cell repertoires in COVID-19. Study details: Samples representing acute and convalescent COVID-19 were sourced from the United States, Italy and Spain.

The length of the CDR3 is 13 residues. Per germline, CDR1 MDHEN and CDR2 SYDVKM. With V trimmed by 8 bases and J by 1 base, 4 bases remained unmatched. The data were produced by immunoSEQ multiplex PCR, yet TCRdb's version contains in-frame clones alone and is incomplete. Here the sample spans some 130,000 clones, around four fifths being singletons. Sequences were obtained from peripheral blood. This receptor was obtained from a man between 35 and 55 years old with active or convalescent COVID-19. The chain has TRBV28 and TRBJ1-2; 7 bases align to TRBD1. The CDR3 nucleotides read TGTGCCAGCCGGACAGGTTTTAACTATGGCTACACCTTC. This sequence encodes CASRTGFNYGYTF.